This TCR beta chain originates from a study of T cell responses to AZD1222 COVID-19 vaccine. This CDR3 region has 14 residues. Trimming took off 5 bases at V and 0 bases at J, with 5 bases between the two ends. Germline V gene sequence: CDR1 MNHEY, CDR2 SMNVEV (reference sequence). Clones were read by immunoSEQ multiplex PCR, and TCRdb kept only the in-frame ones, dropping some. In the table there are around 160,000 clones, around 88% of which are singletons. Sequenced material: peripheral blood, taken on day 0 of AZD1222 vaccination. The rearrangement links TRBV27 to TRBJ1-6; D remains ambiguous. The source is an adult in good health. Here the CDR3 reads CASSPRSYNSPLHF. In DNA form, the CDR3 reads TGTGCCAGCAGTCCCCGCTCCTATAATTCACCCCTCCACTTT.